The following is a T cell receptor (beta chain) sequence with its context. CDR3 size: 12 residues. The V gene lost 7 bases and the J gene lost 6 bases, with 12 bases spanning the gap. This entry comes from a study of blood T cells in healthy people across ages. Primed by a sample-barcoded 5' primer and a J-beta primer mix, a second PCR proceeded for roughly 7 to 12 cycles. MiXCR was run by TCRdb on the 5' RACE reads, yielding one entry per CDR3 protein. The profile shows about 690,000 distinct CDR3 sequences, 40% to 50% of them singletons. Sample: blood. The chain couples TRBV12-3 or TRBV12-4 to TRBJ1-1; D not certain. The clonotype comes from an older man in good health. CDR3 nucleotides: TGTGCCAGCACCTTCAATGTCGCTGAAGCTTTCTTT. Amino acid sequence: CASTFNVAEAFF.